This T cell receptor (beta chain) came from a study of neurological immune-mediated disorders. V dropped 5 bases and J dropped 2 bases, with 12 bases sitting between them. Germline lookup yields CDR1 KGHDR and CDR2 SFDVKD. The CDR3 loop spans 14 amino acids. MiXCR was run by TCRdb on the 5' RACE reads, yielding one entry per CDR3 protein. Of 65,000 to 95,000 distinct CDR3 sequences detected, 4.5% to 6.5% appear once; the ten largest clones hold less than 2.5%. This TCR was sampled from a woman in her thirties with multiple sclerosis. Sequenced material: PBMCs. This sequence joins TRBV24-1 and TRBJ2-7; TRBD2 might be the D (6 bases). In DNA form, the CDR3 reads TGTGCCACCAGTGGGGCGGGGAGCACCTACGAGCAGTACTTC. Residues: CATSGAGSTYEQYF.